This entry lists 23 T cell receptor beta chains sequenced from one sample in a study of blood T cells in healthy people across ages (dated by TCRdb to 2014 to 2015). The library was made by 5' RACE. Sequenced using an Illumina HiSeq 2500. The second PCR ran for roughly 7 to 11 cycles and used a J-beta primer mix along with a sample-barcoded 5' primer. The public reads were reprocessed in TCRdb via fastp at Q25 and MiXCR, keeping in-frame beta chains. Rows matching on CDR3 protein sequence are summarized as one entry with the most common DNA and genes. In all, the sample holds roughly 1,500,000 distinct CDR3 sequences, and around 35% of those were seen once. Clones ranked in the top ten supply about 11% of the sample. Sequencing was carried out using blood. The receptors come from a woman in her 30s in good health.

This rearrangement joins TRBV3-1 to TRBJ2-5; D gene ambiguous. There are 13 residues in the CDR3. Per germline, CDR1 LGHDT and CDR2 YNNKEL (reference sequence). Trimming left V 3 bases short and J 5 bases short, with 10 bases between. For the CDR3, the DNA is TGTGCCAGCAGCCATTTAGGAGTCGAGACCCAGTACTTC. Residues: CASSHLGVETQYF.

Details on this clonotype: A much larger clone lies a single base off, so this may be a read error. CDR3 bases: TGTGCCAGCAGCGGAGAAGGGAGAGGTGAGACCCAGTACTTC. Encoded protein: CASSGEGRGETQYF. The chain has TRBV9 and TRBJ2-7; perhaps TRBD2 as D (5 bases). The tail of the sequence fits TRBJ2-5 better, so the J call may be wrong. The CDR3 spans 14 residues. Germline loops: CDR1 SGDLS, CDR2 YYNGEE.

V and J are TRBV3-1 and TRBJ2-5, with a tentative D call TRBD2 (6 bases). The J call may not be correct, given that the DNA end is closer to TRBJ2-7. This CDR3 contains 15 residues. CDR1 is LGHDT, CDR2 YNNKEL, per germline (reference sequence). CDR3 nucleotides: TGTGCCAGCAGCCCTCGACTAGTTCAAACTCTCGAGCAGTACTTC. Translated, it gives CASSPRLVQTLEQYF.

V gene TRBV2 combines with J gene TRBJ2-5, with 10 bases lining up with TRBD1. Trimming removed 7 bases from V and 2 bases from J; junction bases left unmatched: 10. The CDR3 is made up of 16 amino acids. In germline, CDR1 is SNHLY, CDR2 FYNNEI. For the CDR3, the DNA is TGTGCCAGCACCCGACAGGGGGCGGGGGCTCAAGAGACCCAGTACTTC. Translation gives CASTRQGAGAQETQYF.

This clonotype was observed a handful of times. The chain has TRBV18 and TRBJ2-4; a weak D match, TRBD2 (6 bases). CDR1 is KGHSH, CDR2 LQKENI, per germline. V was trimmed by 0 bases and J by 1 base, leaving 13 bases between them. This CDR3 has 17 residues. The CDR3 DNA follows: TGTGCCAGCTCACCACCGGGGGGAACTACCGCCAAAAACATTCAGTACTTC. This gives the protein CASSPPGGTTAKNIQYF.

This clonotype was counted only a few times. This chain joins TRBV27 and TRBJ2-7; D tentatively fits TRBD1 or TRBD2 (5 bases each). Germline CDR1 is MNHEY and CDR2 is SMNVEV (reference sequence). Trimming stripped 3 bases from V and 0 bases from J, with 12 bases between. The CDR3 runs 15 residues. CDR3 protein: CASSFGASNSYEQYF. CDR3 DNA sequence: TGTGCCAGCAGTTTCGGGGCCTCGAACTCCTACGAGCAGTACTTC.

The genes are TRBV5-1 and TRBJ2-1; D is uncertain. There are 16 residues in the CDR3. V was pared by 4 bases and J by 5 bases, with 19 bases between. Germline CDR1 reads SGHRS; CDR2 reads YFSETQ. CDR3 loop: CASSPGVGTGNNEQFF. Here the CDR3 DNA reads TGCGCCAGCAGCCCTGGCGTGGGTACGGGTAACAATGAGCAGTTCTTC.

The rearrangement links TRBV3-1 to TRBJ2-3; no firm D call. V was shortened by 3 bases and J by 0 bases, with 13 bases between the two germline ends. Germline lookup yields CDR1 LGHDT and CDR2 YNNKEL (reference sequence). This CDR3 comprises 16 residues. The CDR3 nucleotides are TGTGCCAGCAGCCAGTCGAAGCTAGTGAGCACAGATACGCAGTATTTT. Translation gives CASSQSKLVSTDTQYF.

In its sample, this clonotype was seen once. Compared with germline, one end of the junction differs, possibly owing to a read error. The rearrangement links TRBV7-9 to TRBJ2-5; D gene uncertain. Germline loops: CDR1 SEHNR, CDR2 FQNEAQ (reference sequence). The CDR3 has 13 residues. The CDR3 nucleotides are TGTACCAGCAGCCCTAGACTGGAAGAGACCCAGTACTTC. Its translation is CTSSPRLEETQYF.

The genes are TRBV7-3 and TRBJ2-3, with D possibly TRBD2 on 6 matching bases. The CDR3 length is 17 residues. Trimming removed 5 bases at V and 0 bases at J, with 18 bases between. Per the germline V gene, CDR1 is SGHTA and CDR2 is FQGTGA. CDR3 sequence reads: CASSEPSGWNSTDTQYF. In DNA, the CDR3 is TGTGCCAGCAGCGAGCCGAGCGGGTGGAATAGCACAGATACGCAGTATTTT.

Only a few counts were recorded for this clonotype. The V and J genes are TRBV5-1 and TRBJ2-6; TRBD1 agrees at 7 bases. The CDR3 sequence is 15 residues long. CDR1 is SGHRS, CDR2 YFSETQ, per germline. Trimming at V came to 4 bases and at J to 2 bases, leaving 3 bases not matched to a gene. The CDR3 region has the DNA TGCGCCAGCAGCAAAGACAGGGCTGGGGCCAACGTCCTGACTTTC. Residues: CASSKDRAGANVLTF.

The chain employs TRBV6-6 and TRBJ2-7; TRBD1 matches 7 bases. In germline, CDR1 is MNHNY, CDR2 SVGAGI (reference sequence). Losses at the gene ends were 4 bases for V and 2 bases for J; bases not matched to a gene: 5. The CDR3 loop spans 14 amino acids. The CDR3, as DNA: TGTGCCAGCAGTTGGGACAGCCTTACCTACGAGCAGTACTTC. Its translation is CASSWDSLTYEQYF.

This clonotype was seen once. V is TRBV28 and J is TRBJ1-1; D is possibly TRBD1 (5 bases). The germline V and J ends were trimmed by 4 bases and 10 bases, with 13 bases remaining between them. The CDR3 loop spans 12 amino acids. CDR1 and CDR2 (germline): MDHEN, SYDVKM. This chain's CDR3 is CASSWGVVAAFF. The CDR3, as DNA: TGTGCCAGCAGTTGGGGGGTTGTTGCAGCTTTCTTT. Full variable domain (outside the CDR3, taken from reference TRBV28 and TRBJ1-1): DVKVTQSSRYLVKRTGEKVFLECVQDMDHENMFWYRQDPGLGLRLIYFSYDVKMKEKGDIPEGYSVSREKKERFSLILESASTNQTSMYLCASSWGVVAAFFGQGTRLTVV.

J is TRBJ2-6 and V is TRBV10-3, with no clear D. V shed 0 bases and J shed 0 bases, with 15 bases lying between them. The CDR3 spans 19 residues. The germline V gene has CDR1 ENHRY and CDR2 SYGVKD. In nucleotides, the CDR3 is TGTGCCATCAGTGAGTCACGGCTAACCACCCACTCTGGGGCCAACGTCCTGACTTTC. Translation gives CAISESRLTTHSGANVLTF.

The chain recombines TRBV28 with TRBJ1-1; perhaps TRBD1 as D (6 bases). Between the trimmed V and J ends, which lost 6 bases and 0 bases, there was a span of 11 bases. The CDR3 is 14 amino acids. Germline CDR1 reads MDHEN; CDR2 reads SYDVKM. The CDR3 loop reads CASRQGYLNTEAFF. The CDR3 DNA sequence: TGTGCCAGCAGACAGGGCTACTTGAACACTGAAGCTTTCTTT.

This clonotype was seen a handful of times. This sequence joins TRBV20-1 and TRBJ2-7; 9 bases fit TRBD1. The CDR3 is made up of 13 amino acids. Germline values: CDR1 DFQATT, CDR2 SNEGSKA (reference sequence). The V gene end was trimmed by 6 bases and the J gene end by 6 bases; junction bases not matched to a gene: 9. DNA for the CDR3: TGCAGTGCAGAGACTGGACAGGGGATCGAGCAGTACTTC. Amino acids: CSAETGQGIEQYF.

The chain recombines TRBV7-2 with TRBJ2-1, with TRBD2 identical over 11 bases. This CDR3 is 14 amino acids long. Trimming took 6 bases from V and 12 from J; bases not matched to a gene: 10. Germline loops: CDR1 SGHTA, CDR2 FQGNSA. This CDR3 reads CASREGTSGSGQFF. In nucleotides, the CDR3 is TGTGCCAGCAGGGAAGGGACTAGCGGCAGTGGGCAGTTCTTC.

The rearrangement links TRBV5-1 to TRBJ1-2; 7 bases fit TRBD1. The CDR3 covers 15 residues. V dropped 4 bases and J dropped 2; count of bases not matched to a gene: 8. The V gene's germline CDR1 is SGHRS and CDR2 YFSETQ. The CDR3 region is CASSHRQGGNYGYTF. The CDR3 DNA is TGCGCCAGCAGCCACCGACAGGGCGGAAACTATGGCTACACCTTC.

In this sample, this clonotype turned up a few times. The chain employs TRBV25-1 and TRBJ2-2, with D unresolved. The CDR3 is 13 amino acids. V lost 5 bases and J lost 1, with 5 bases in between. CDR1 is MGHDK and CDR2 is SYGVNS in the germline V gene. The CDR3 DNA reads as TGTGCCAGCAGTTGGGGGAACACCGGGGAGCTGTTTTTT. Translation: CASSWGNTGELFF. The full variable domain, completed using reference TRBV25-1 and TRBJ2-2, is EADIYQTPRYLVIGTGKKITLECSQTMGHDKMYWYQQDPGMELHLIHYSYGVNSTEKGDLSSESTVSRIRTEHFPLTLESARPSHTSQYLCASSWGNTGELFFGEGSRLTVL.

In this sample, this clonotype turned up many times. The rearrangement joins TRBV29-1 to TRBJ2-7; 10 bases are shared with TRBD1. The germline CDR1 and CDR2 sequences are SQVTM and ANQGSEA. V shed 7 bases and J 3 bases; nucleotides not matched to a gene: 3. The CDR3 totals 12 residues. The CDR3 DNA sequence: TGCAGCGCCGGGACAGGGGTCTACGAGCAGTACTTC. Encoded protein: CSAGTGVYEQYF.

The chain combines TRBV20-1 with TRBJ2-3; D is perhaps TRBD1 or TRBD2 (5 bases each). The V end lost 3 bases, the J end lost 2 bases, and 12 bases lay between the germline ends. This CDR3 contains 14 residues. In germline, CDR1 is DFQATT, CDR2 SNEGSKA (reference sequence). The CDR3 region is CSASRRGLTDTQYF. The CDR3 DNA reads as TGCAGTGCTAGCCGCCGGGGCCTCACAGATACGCAGTATTTT.

This clonotype has at least ten counts. V and J are TRBV4-1 and TRBJ2-7; D is uncertain. Germline V lookup: CDR1 MGHRA, CDR2 YSYEKL. Trimming took 1 base from V and 1 from J, leaving 8 bases between them. The CDR3 is made up of 14 amino acids. CDR3 sequence (DNA): TGCGCCAGCAGCCAAGTGAAGGGTTCCTACGAGCAGTACTTC. Protein: CASSQVKGSYEQYF.

As to this clonotype: Its ends do not fully match the called genes, so a read error is possible. This chain uses TRBV20-1 with TRBJ2-1, with 7 bases identical to TRBD2. The CDR3 covers 13 residues. Germline V CDR1 and CDR2: DFQATT, SNEGSKA (reference sequence). The CDR3 loop reads CRGEGISYNEQCF. The CDR3 DNA reads TGCAGGGGGGAGGGGATCTCCTACAATGAGCAGTGCTTC.